This T cell receptor (beta chain) was recovered during a study of CD8 T cells in Susac syndrome (dated by TCRdb to the late 2010s). About the study as a whole: Of the Susac syndrome patients who were sequenced, over five had clinically active disease and eight or nine were in clinical remission. At blood withdrawal, Susac syndrome patients were therapy-naive, treated with corticosteroids (with IVIg additionally given to some), or treated with IVIg alone. Whether CD8+ T cell activation and differentiation in Susac syndrome was antigen driven was tested using repertoire sequencing. The study compared CD8+ T cell repertoire clonality among over ten healthy donors, roughly 14 Susac syndrome patients and roughly 16 multiple sclerosis patients.

Peripheral blood CD8+ and CD4+ T cells from healthy donors, Susac syndrome patients and multiple sclerosis patients were profiled using high-throughput TCR beta sequencing. The Susac syndrome patients fulfilled recently defined diagnostic criteria for definite or probable disease. CD8+ TEMRA cells were enriched by FACS, while bulk CD8+ and CD4+ T cells were purified by magnetic negative isolation. Blood was drawn into EDTA tubes, processed within 24 hours, and PBMCs were isolated by density gradient centrifugation. PBMCs intended for TCR sequencing were cryopreserved in liquid nitrogen and thawed later in a water bath at 37 degrees C. The sorted or isolated CD4+, CD8+ and CD8+ TEMRA cells reached a purity of at least 90%. For this clonotype: Its antigen remains undetermined. The input lacks base qualities; no much larger clone sits a single base away.

The investigation overall reported the following: Under 20 and five Susac-specific public clones were found in the total CD8+ and CD8+ TEMRA repertoires, respectively. The number of individuals in the TCR sequencing and HLA analysis was acknowledged as relatively small. Clonal expansion was seen in Susac syndrome CD8+ repertoires, peaking in CD8+ TEMRA cells and being greater in clinically active patients than in remitting ones.

RNA was extracted using the RNeasy kit, and about 0.45 to 1 ug of the RNA was reverse transcribed with random hexamers. TCR beta CDR3 regions were amplified with the immunoSEQ multiplex PCR assay covering 54 Vbeta and 13 Jbeta segments. PCR amplification bias was corrected using a synthetic template baseline for primer optimization and computational correction. As for the original processing: Reads were assigned to V, D and J genes according to IMGT and analyzed in immunoSEQ Analyzer, with only productive sequences retained. To calculate clonality, Shannon entropy was normalized by log2 of the number of productive unique sequences and then subtracted from one. Public and private clones were assessed among the 100 most prevalent clones of each patient and control. Clones were defined as Susac-specific if absent from the healthy and MS cohorts, from over a thousand published viral clones and from other ImmuneACCESS disease sequences. TCRdb trimmed the raw reads at Q25, called clones with MiXCR and kept productive beta chains. Rows are unified per CDR3 protein, each entry keeping the most common DNA and genes. TCRdb assigned the V and J calls; the authors' analysis was not used. This sample has 100,000 to 150,000 distinct CDR3 sequences in its table, and around 94% of those were observed once. The top ten clones comprise over 0.2% of the sample.

This clonotype was obtained from a human donor with Susac syndrome. The specimen was CD8+ T cells from PBMCs.

At the DNA level, the sequence is TGTGCCAGCAGCTCCAGCGGGACGGGAGGGTCCTACAATGAGCAGTTCTTC. Translation gives CASSSSGTGGSYNEQFF. The chain joins TRBV13 to TRBJ2-1; 8 junctional bases match TRBD2. The CDR3 has 17 amino acids, counting the end cysteine and phenylalanine. The entry retains the CDR3 DNA only, 51 bases that are in frame from base 1. The junction shows trimming of 4 bases on V and 1 base on J, and the gene matches do not reach 9 bases of it. The germline V gene (reference sequence) provides CDR1 PRHDT and CDR2 FYEKMQ.